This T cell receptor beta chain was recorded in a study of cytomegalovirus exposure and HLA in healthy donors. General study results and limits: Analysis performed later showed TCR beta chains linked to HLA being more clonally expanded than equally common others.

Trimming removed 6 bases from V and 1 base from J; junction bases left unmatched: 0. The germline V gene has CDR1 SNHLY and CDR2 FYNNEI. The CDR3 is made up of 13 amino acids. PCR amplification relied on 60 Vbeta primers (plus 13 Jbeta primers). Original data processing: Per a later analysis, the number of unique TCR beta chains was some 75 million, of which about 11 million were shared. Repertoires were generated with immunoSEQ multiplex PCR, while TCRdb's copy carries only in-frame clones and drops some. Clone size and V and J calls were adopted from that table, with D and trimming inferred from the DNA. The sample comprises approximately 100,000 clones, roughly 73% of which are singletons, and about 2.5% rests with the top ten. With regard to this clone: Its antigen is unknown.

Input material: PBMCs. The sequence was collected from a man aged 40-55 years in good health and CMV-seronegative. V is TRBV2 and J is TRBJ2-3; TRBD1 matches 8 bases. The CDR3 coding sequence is TGTGCCAGCAGGGGACAGGGCACAGATACGCAGTATTTT. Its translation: CASRGQGTDTQYF.